This is a list of T cell receptor beta chains from one sample in a study of blood T cells in healthy people across ages. TCRdb reprocessed the 5' RACE reads with MiXCR, giving one entry per CDR3 protein. The sample holds some 1,800,000 distinct CDR3 sequences, about two fifths seen once. Sample: blood. The receptors were sampled from a human donor in good health. Both conserved end residues are part of each CDR3. D genes are given only for firm matches. Where a row states a size, it is once, few, many or the class of an expanded clone; other rows omit it.

v_gene	j_gene	d_gene	abundance	CDR3aa	CDR3nt
TRBV13	TRBJ2-1	TRBD2	.	CASRRGIQETQFF	TGTGCCAGCAGGCGGGGGATCCAAGAGACCCAGTTCTTC
TRBV20-1	TRBJ2-3	.	once	CSATAGDTQYF	TGCAGTGCTACCGCGGGAGATACGCAGTATTTT
TRBV18	TRBJ2-5	TRBD2	few	CASSPPGTSSGYQETQYF	TGTGCCAGCTCACCACCGGGGACTAGCTCCGGGTACCAAGAGACCCAGTACTTC
TRBV27	TRBJ2-7	.	.	CASRQGGSNEQYF	TGTGCCAGCAGACAGGGGGGGTCCAACGAGCAGTACTTC
TRBV12-3/TRBV12-4	TRBJ2-1	TRBD1	few	CASSLGQGREQFF	TGTGCCAGCAGCCTCGGACAGGGCAGGGAGCAGTTCTTC
TRBV2	TRBJ2-1	.	few	CASSVGFSYNEQFF	TGTGCCAGCAGTGTCGGCTTCTCCTACAATGAGCAGTTCTTC
TRBV20-1	TRBJ2-3	.	few	CSAPRVERTDTQYF	TGCAGTGCGCCTAGGGTGGAACGCACAGATACGCAGTATTTT
TRBV4-1	TRBJ2-3	TRBD1	many	CASSHLGQRRSGTDTQYF	TGCGCCAGCAGCCACCTGGGACAGCGGCGTTCCGGAACAGATACGCAGTATTTT
TRBV29-1	TRBJ2-7	TRBD1	.	CSVRGTGLYEQYF	TGCAGCGTTAGGGGGACAGGTTTGTACGAGCAGTACTTC
TRBV12-3/TRBV12-4	TRBJ2-5	.	few	CASSPGRVEETQYF	TGTGCCAGCAGCCCCGGCAGGGTGGAAGAGACCCAGTACTTC
TRBV6-2/TRBV6-3	TRBJ2-5	.	few	CASRSSVLIYQETQYF	TGTGCCAGCAGATCTAGCGTTCTTATCTACCAAGAGACCCAGTACTTC
TRBV7-2	TRBJ2-7	.	.	CASSFSPRGGEQYF	TGTGCCAGCAGCTTCAGTCCCAGGGGAGGCGAGCAGTACTTC
TRBV7-8	TRBJ2-1	.	.	CASSLGGGGGFYNEQFF	TGTGCCAGCAGCTTAGGGGGCGGGGGCGGTTTTTACAATGAGCAGTTCTTC
TRBV6-6	TRBJ2-7	TRBD1	few	CASSYSSFGRQGQYF	TGTGCCAGCAGTTACTCGAGTTTCGGTCGACAGGGGCAGTACTTC
TRBV3-1	TRBJ2-4	.	.	CASSQEAGTVPGNIQYF	TGTGCCAGCAGCCAAGAAGCCGGGACGGTCCCGGGTAACATTCAGTACTTC
TRBV7-2	TRBJ2-2	TRBD1	.	CASSRDRGGGELFF	TGTGCCAGCAGCAGGGACAGGGGTGGCGGGGAGCTGTTTTTT
TRBV6-2/TRBV6-3	TRBJ2-3	.	.	CASSDQDTQYF	TGTGCCAGCAGTGATCAGGATACGCAGTATTTT
TRBV28	TRBJ2-3	TRBD1	.	CASSSSDRVRSDTQYF	TGTGCCAGCAGTTCCTCCGACAGGGTCCGGTCAGATACGCAGTATTTT
TRBV4-2	TRBJ1-1	.	few	CASSQVRDEAFF	TGTGCCAGCAGCCAAGTTCGGGATGAAGCTTTCTTT
TRBV12-3/TRBV12-4	TRBJ1-6	TRBD1	.	CASSPFGQGDSPLHF	TGTGCCAGCAGTCCCTTCGGACAGGGGGATTCACCCCTCCACTTT
TRBV7-3	TRBJ2-1	TRBD2	.	CASSLTAAGGLQEQFF	TGTGCCAGCAGCTTAACTGCAGCGGGGGGGCTACAAGAGCAGTTCTTC
TRBV11-3	TRBJ2-5	TRBD2	.	CASSLRDYGETQYF	TGTGCCAGCAGCTTAAGGGACTACGGAGAGACCCAGTACTTC
TRBV10-3	TRBJ2-7	TRBD2	few	CAIWGGYEQYF	TGTGCCATATGGGGGGGCTACGAGCAGTACTTC
TRBV7-2	TRBJ2-1	.	.	CASSHPGEHEQFF	TGTGCCAGCAGCCACCCAGGGGAGCATGAGCAGTTCTTC
TRBV20-1	TRBJ2-1	TRBD2	.	CSAPGLAGGPHNEQFF	TGCAGTGCTCCTGGACTAGCGGGGGGACCTCACAATGAGCAGTTCTTC
TRBV6-5	TRBJ1-4	.	few	CASSSPPLLEKLFF	TGTGCCAGCAGTTCACCGCCACTATTAGAAAAACTGTTTTTT
TRBV20-1	TRBJ2-7	.	.	CSARDAQLSSYEQYF	TGCAGTGCTAGAGATGCCCAGCTCAGCTCCTACGAGCAGTACTTC
TRBV2	TRBJ1-4	TRBD1	.	CASTNRGQEKKLFF	TGTGCCAGCACAAACAGGGGGCAAGAGAAAAAACTGTTTTTT